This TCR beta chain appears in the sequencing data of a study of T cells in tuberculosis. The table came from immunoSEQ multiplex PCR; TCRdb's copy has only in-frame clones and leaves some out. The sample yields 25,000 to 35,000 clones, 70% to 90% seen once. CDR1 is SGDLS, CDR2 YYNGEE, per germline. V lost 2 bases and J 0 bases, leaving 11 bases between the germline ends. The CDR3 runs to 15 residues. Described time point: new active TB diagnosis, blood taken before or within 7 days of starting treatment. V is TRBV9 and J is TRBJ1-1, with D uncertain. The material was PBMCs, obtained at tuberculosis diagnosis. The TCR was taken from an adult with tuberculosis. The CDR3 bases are TGTGCCAGCAGCGTCGCCTTAGACTTGAACACTGAAGCTTTCTTT. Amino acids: CASSVALDLNTEAFF.